This passage covers 14 T cell receptor beta chains from one sample sequenced in a study of T-cell memory formation after mild COVID-19. TCRdb itself ran the 5' RACE reads through MiXCR, one entry per CDR3 protein. Here the sample spans about 57,000 distinct CDR3 sequences, 9% to 15% being singletons. The sequencing sample was made of PBMCs or a T cell subset sorted from them (not recorded which). These receptors originate from a man aged 18 to 35 who had mild COVID-19 (a few samples of this study predate the infection). Cell type and time point are not known.

This clonotype was seen a few times. The chain combines TRBV20-1 with TRBJ2-5, with 9 bases identical to TRBD2. This CDR3 is 15 amino acids long. V shed 3 bases and J 2 bases; nucleotides not matched to a gene: 7. The germline V gene encodes CDR1 DFQATT and CDR2 SNEGSKA (reference sequence). The CDR3 spells CSASPLGLAQETQYF. The CDR3 DNA follows: TGCAGTGCTAGCCCCCTGGGACTAGCACAAGAGACCCAGTACTTC.

This clonotype was counted many times. The CDR3 DNA reads as TGTGCCAGCAGCTTACTAAGAGATACGCAGTATTTT. This sequence encodes CASSLLRDTQYF. This rearrangement joins TRBV7-2 to TRBJ2-3, with unresolved D. Germline CDR1 SGHTA, CDR2 FQGNSA. The CDR3 covers 12 residues. V lost 2 bases to trimming and J lost 5 bases, with 5 bases between them. Filled out from reference TRBV7-2 and TRBJ2-3, the complete variable domain reads GAGVSQSPSNKVTEKGKDVELRCDPISGHTALYWYRQSLGQGLEFLIYFQGNSAPDKSGLPSDRFSAERTGGSVSTLTIQRTQQEDSAVYLCASSLLRDTQYFGPGTRLTVL.

This clonotype was seen a handful of times. This rearrangement joins TRBV14 to TRBJ1-4; 11 bases match TRBD1. CDR3 length: 14 residues. With 4 bases clipped from V and 8 bases from J, the junction kept 3 bases outside the gene matches. Germline values: CDR1 SGHDN, CDR2 FVKESK. CDR3 in DNA: TGTGCCAGCAGCCCGGGGACAGGGGGAGAAAAACTGTTTTTT. Its protein is CASSPGTGGEKLFF.

This clonotype was picked up many times. This sequence joins TRBV28 and TRBJ2-5; tentative D call: TRBD1 (6 bases). This CDR3 region has 14 residues. Germline V gene data show CDR1 as MDHEN and CDR2 as SYDVKM. V was shortened by 6 bases and J by 5 bases, with 16 bases between the two germline ends. The CDR3 DNA reads TGTGCCAGCAGGGGAAGGGGGAGATGGGAGACCCAGTACTTC. Translated: CASRGRGRWETQYF. The full variable domain, in which reference TRBV28 and TRBJ2-5 provide the parts outside the CDR3, is DVKVTQSSRYLVKRTGEKVFLECVQDMDHENMFWYRQDPGLGLRLIYFSYDVKMKEKGDIPEGYSVSREKKERFSLILESASTNQTSMYLCASRGRGRWETQYFGPGTRLLVL.

In this sample, this clonotype turned up a few times. The chain combines TRBV27 with TRBJ2-3, with unresolved D. Trimming shortened V by 8 bases and J by 9 bases, and 15 bases separated the two germline ends. The CDR3 loop spans 12 amino acids. Germline loops: CDR1 MNHEY, CDR2 SMNVEV (reference sequence). The chain's CDR3 is CASRSLVETQYF. The CDR3 DNA is TGTGCCAGCCGATCGCTGGTAGAGACGCAGTATTTT.

In this sample, this clonotype turned up a few times. The V and J genes are TRBV9 and TRBJ2-3; 7 positions agree with TRBD1. Germline lookup yields CDR1 SGDLS and CDR2 YYNGEE. The CDR3 contains 15 residues. The ends lost 6 bases at V and 2 bases at J; junction bases unmatched: 9. The DNA of the CDR3 is TGTGCCAGCACCTTCGGACAGGTAGCCACAGATACGCAGTATTTT. Translating it yields CASTFGQVATDTQYF.

This clonotype was seen at least ten times. The rearrangement joins TRBV5-1 to TRBJ2-3; TRBD1 matches 7 bases. The germline gives CDR1 SGHRS, CDR2 YFSETQ. This CDR3 spans 15 amino acids. After removal of 3 bases from V and 1 base from J, the junction contained 5 bases not matched to a gene. CDR3 in DNA: TGCGCCAGCAGCTCGGGGACAGTAGGCACAGATACGCAGTATTTT. Its translation: CASSSGTVGTDTQYF. The full variable domain, completed using reference TRBV5-1 and TRBJ2-3, is KAGVTQTPRYLIKTRGQQVTLSCSPISGHRSVSWYQQTPGQGLQFLFEYFSETQRNKGNFPGRFSGRQFSNSRSEMNVSTLELGDSALYLCASSSGTVGTDTQYFGPGTRLTVL.

V is TRBV29-1 and J is TRBJ1-5; unclear D gene. CDR3 length: 11 residues. CDR1 is SQVTM and CDR2 is ANQGSEA in the germline V gene. With 8 bases removed from V and 5 bases from J, the gap between germline ends came to 10 bases. The CDR3 region is CSPLRDQPQHF. The CDR3 DNA reads TGCAGCCCATTAAGGGATCAGCCCCAGCATTTT.

In this sample, this clonotype turned up a few times. The chain uses TRBV5-1 and TRBJ2-3; 16 nucleotides match TRBD2. This CDR3 region has 20 residues. J gave up 4 bases and V 5 bases, and 16 bases lay outside the gene matches. Germline loops: CDR1 SGHRS, CDR2 YFSETQ. The DNA of the CDR3 is TGCGCCAGCAGTTCCCTTCCGGGACTAGCGGGGGGGACCGTGGCAGATACGCAGTATTTT. Encoded protein: CASSSLPGLAGGTVADTQYF.

This clonotype came up a few times. The rearrangement uses TRBV6-2 or TRBV6-3 and TRBJ2-7; TRBD2 matches at 12 bases. Per the germline V gene, CDR1 is MNHEY and CDR2 is SVGEGT. V trimming: 6 bases; J trimming: 2 bases; junction bases outside the gene matches: 5. This CDR3 has 15 amino acids. The CDR3 region has the DNA TGTGCCAGCAGGACGACTAGCGGGGGAACCTACGAGCAGTACGTC. Its protein product is CASRTTSGGTYEQYV.

This clonotype was observed at least ten times. CDR3 protein: CATSEGLLADQETQYF. The CDR3 DNA sequence: TGTGCCACCAGTGAGGGGTTACTAGCGGACCAAGAGACCCAGTACTTC. The chain carries TRBV24-1 and TRBJ2-5; 8 nucleotides match TRBD2. The CDR3 covers 16 residues. The J segment lost 0 bases and the V segment lost 4 bases, leaving 6 bases of the junction unmatched. From germline, CDR1 is KGHDR and CDR2 SFDVKD.

The V and J genes are TRBV6-2 or TRBV6-3 and TRBJ1-2; D remains unclear. CDR1 is MNHEY and CDR2 is SVGEGT in the germline V gene. Trimming took off 2 bases at V and 6 bases at J, with 4 bases between the two ends. The CDR3 covers 11 residues. The CDR3 spells CASSYRDGYTF. The DNA of the CDR3 is TGTGCCAGCAGTTACCGAGATGGCTACACCTTC.

This clonotype was picked up a small number of times. The rearrangement links TRBV10-3 to TRBJ1-3; D is uncertain. CDR3 length equals 17 residues. Germline CDR1 and CDR2: ENHRY and SYGVKD. V lost 4 bases and J 0 bases, leaving 16 bases between the germline ends. The CDR3 here is CAISASSGGPSGNTIYF. DNA for the CDR3: TGTGCCATCAGTGCTTCATCAGGCGGTCCCTCTGGAAACACCATATATTTT.

This clonotype was counted between two and nine times. The chain recombines TRBV28 with TRBJ2-5, with unresolved D. The CDR3 loop spans 13 amino acids. The V gene's germline CDR1 is MDHEN and CDR2 SYDVKM. V dropped 3 bases and J dropped 5 bases, with 10 bases sitting between them. CDR3 protein: CASSLNRRETQYF. As DNA, the CDR3 is TGTGCCAGCAGTTTGAATAGGCGGGAGACCCAGTACTTC.